The count of the clone carrying this TCR beta chain is one. Trimming removed 10 bases from V and 4 bases from J, with 14 bases in between. This CDR3 region has 13 residues. The sample belongs to a study of blood T cell repertoires in COVID-19. Per the authors' pipeline: Amplification of reference gene primers provided the estimated nucleated cell counts. The method was immunoSEQ multiplex PCR; TCRdb's version includes in-frame clones alone and lacks a portion of them. That table is the source of V, J and clone size, and D and trimming were worked out from the DNA. The table includes about 160,000 clones, approximately 84% detected once.

This receptor was taken from an elderly woman with acute or convalescent COVID-19. Material: peripheral blood. The gene calls are TRBV12-3 or TRBV12-4 and TRBJ1-3; TRBD1 is a possible D gene (5 bases). Written as DNA, the CDR3 is TGTGCCACCAAAGATGGGGCCGGAAACACCATATATTTT. Translation: CATKDGAGNTIYF.